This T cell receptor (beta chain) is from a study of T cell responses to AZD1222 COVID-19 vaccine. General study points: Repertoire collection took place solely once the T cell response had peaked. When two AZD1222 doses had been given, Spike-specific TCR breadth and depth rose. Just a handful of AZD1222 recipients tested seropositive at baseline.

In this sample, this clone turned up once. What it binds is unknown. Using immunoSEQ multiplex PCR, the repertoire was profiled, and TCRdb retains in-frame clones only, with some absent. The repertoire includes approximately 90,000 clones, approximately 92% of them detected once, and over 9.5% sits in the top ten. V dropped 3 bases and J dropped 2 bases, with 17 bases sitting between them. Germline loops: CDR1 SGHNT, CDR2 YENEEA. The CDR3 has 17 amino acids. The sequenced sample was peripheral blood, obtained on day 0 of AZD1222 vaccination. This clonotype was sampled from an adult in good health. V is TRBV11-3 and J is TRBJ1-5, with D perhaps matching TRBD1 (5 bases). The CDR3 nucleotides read TGTGCCAGCAGCTTGGAAGAGGGCAGGGTCGGCAATCAGCCCCAGCATTTT. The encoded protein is CASSLEEGRVGNQPQHF.